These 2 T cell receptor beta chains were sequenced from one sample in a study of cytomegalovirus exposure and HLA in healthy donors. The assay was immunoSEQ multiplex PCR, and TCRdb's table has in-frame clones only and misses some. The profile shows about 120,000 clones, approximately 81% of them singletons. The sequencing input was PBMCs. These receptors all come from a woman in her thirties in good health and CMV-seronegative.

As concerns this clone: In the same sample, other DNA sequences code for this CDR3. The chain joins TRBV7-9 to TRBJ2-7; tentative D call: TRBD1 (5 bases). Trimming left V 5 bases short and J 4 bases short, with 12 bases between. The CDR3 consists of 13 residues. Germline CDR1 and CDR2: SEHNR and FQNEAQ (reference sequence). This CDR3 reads CASSLVGPYEQYF. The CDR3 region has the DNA TGTGCCAGCAGCCTAGTGGGGCCATACGAGCAGTACTTC.

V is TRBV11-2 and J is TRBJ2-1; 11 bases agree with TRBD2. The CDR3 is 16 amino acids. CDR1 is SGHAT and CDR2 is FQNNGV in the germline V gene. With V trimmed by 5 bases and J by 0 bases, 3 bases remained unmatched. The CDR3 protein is CASSNSGGGSYNEQFF. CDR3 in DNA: TGTGCCAGCAGCAATAGCGGGGGGGGCTCCTACAATGAGCAGTTCTTC. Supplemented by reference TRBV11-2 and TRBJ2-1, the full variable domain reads EAGVAQSPRYKIIEKRQSVAFWCNPISGHATLYWYQQILGQGPKLLIQFQNNGVVDDSQLPKDRFSAERLKGVDSTLKIQPAKLEDSAVYLCASSNSGGGSYNEQFFGPGTRLTVL.